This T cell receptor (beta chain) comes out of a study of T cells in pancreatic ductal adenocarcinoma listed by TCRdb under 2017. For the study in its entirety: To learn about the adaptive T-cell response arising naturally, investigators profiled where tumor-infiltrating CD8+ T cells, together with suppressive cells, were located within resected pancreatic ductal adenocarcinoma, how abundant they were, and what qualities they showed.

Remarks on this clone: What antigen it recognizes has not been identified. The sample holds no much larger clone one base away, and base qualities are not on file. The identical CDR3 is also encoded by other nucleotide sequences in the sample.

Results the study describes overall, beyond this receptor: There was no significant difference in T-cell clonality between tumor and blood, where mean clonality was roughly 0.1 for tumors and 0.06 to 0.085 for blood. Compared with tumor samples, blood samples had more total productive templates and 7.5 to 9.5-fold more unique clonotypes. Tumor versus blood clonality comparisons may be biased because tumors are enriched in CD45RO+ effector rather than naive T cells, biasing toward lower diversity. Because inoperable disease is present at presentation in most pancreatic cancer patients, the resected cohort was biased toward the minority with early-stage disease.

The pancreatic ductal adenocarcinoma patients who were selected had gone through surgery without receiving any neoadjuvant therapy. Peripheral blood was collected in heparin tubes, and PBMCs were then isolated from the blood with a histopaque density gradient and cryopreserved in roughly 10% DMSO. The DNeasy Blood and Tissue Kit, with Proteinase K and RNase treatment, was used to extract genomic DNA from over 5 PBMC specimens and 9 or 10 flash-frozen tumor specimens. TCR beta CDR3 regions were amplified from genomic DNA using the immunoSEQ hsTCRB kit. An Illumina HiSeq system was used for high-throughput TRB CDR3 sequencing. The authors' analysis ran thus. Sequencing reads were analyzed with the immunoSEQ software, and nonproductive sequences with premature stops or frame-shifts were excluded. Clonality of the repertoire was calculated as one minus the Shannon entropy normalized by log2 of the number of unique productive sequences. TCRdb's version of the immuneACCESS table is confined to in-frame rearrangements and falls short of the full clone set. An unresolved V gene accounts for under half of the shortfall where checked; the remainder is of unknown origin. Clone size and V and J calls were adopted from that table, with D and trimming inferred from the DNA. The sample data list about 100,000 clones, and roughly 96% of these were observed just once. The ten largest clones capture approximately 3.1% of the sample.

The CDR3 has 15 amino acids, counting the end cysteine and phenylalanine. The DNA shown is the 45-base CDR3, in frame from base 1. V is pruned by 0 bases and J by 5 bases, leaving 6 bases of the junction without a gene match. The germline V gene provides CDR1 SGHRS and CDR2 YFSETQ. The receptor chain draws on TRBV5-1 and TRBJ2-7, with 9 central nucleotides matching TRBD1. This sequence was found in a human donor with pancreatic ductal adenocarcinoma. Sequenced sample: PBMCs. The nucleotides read TGCGCCAGCAGCTTGGGGGGACAGGGATGGGACGAGCAGTACTTC. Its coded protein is CASSLGGQGWDEQYF.